This entry lists 24 T cell receptor beta chains sequenced from one sample in a study of blood T cell repertoires in COVID-19. Assay: immunoSEQ multiplex PCR; the TCRdb copy retains only in-frame clones and omits some. The table records just under 350,000 clones, around 87% of them present only once. The specimen was peripheral blood. Source of these receptors: a woman in her forties or fifties with COVID-19, enrolled during active disease.

This chain connects TRBV14 to TRBJ2-5; no reliable D call. V was shortened by 1 base and J by 5 bases, with 11 bases between the two germline ends. Per the germline V gene, CDR1 is SGHDN and CDR2 is FVKESK. The CDR3 spans 14 residues. CDR3 protein: CASSQGTLWETQYF. The CDR3 DNA reads as TGTGCCAGCAGCCAAGGAACTCTATGGGAGACCCAGTACTTC.

This chain uses TRBV9 with TRBJ2-2, with TRBD2 matching 10 bases. With V trimmed by 3 bases and J by 3 bases, 5 bases remained unmatched. CDR3 length equals 16 residues. Germline-derived CDR1 and CDR2 are SGDLS and YYNGEE. The CDR3 here is CASSGIAGGDTGELFF. For the CDR3, the DNA is TGTGCCAGCAGCGGCATAGCGGGAGGCGACACCGGGGAGCTGTTTTTT. The full variable domain, rest sourced from reference TRBV9 and TRBJ2-2, is DSGVTQTPKHLITATGQRVTLRCSPRSGDLSVYWYQQSLDQGLQFLIQYYNGEERAKGNILERFSAQQFPDLHSELNLSSLELGDSALYFCASSGIAGGDTGELFFGEGSRLTVL.

The chain has TRBV2 and TRBJ2-1, with D possibly TRBD1 on 5 matching bases. The CDR3 consists of 14 residues. V was cut by 6 bases and J by 6 bases, with 15 bases left in between. Germline CDR1 is SNHLY and CDR2 is FYNNEI. CDR3 bases: TGTGCCAGCAGCAGAAGGCAGGGCCCCAATGAGCAGTTCTTC. Its translation is CASSRRQGPNEQFF.

This clone has only one observation. This rearrangement joins TRBV27 to TRBJ2-1, with 7 bases aligning to TRBD2. The CDR3 has 16 residues. V shed 3 bases, J shed 10 bases, and the junction held 15 bases outside the gene matches. Germline CDR1 is MNHEY and CDR2 is SMNVEV (reference sequence). The CDR3 loop is CASSFETSRTREEQFF. CDR3 coding DNA: TGTGCCAGCAGTTTCGAGACTAGTAGGACTAGAGAAGAGCAGTTCTTC.

The V call is TRBV7-9, the J call TRBJ2-1, with D maybe TRBD2 (6 bases). The CDR3 covers 12 residues. Trimming took 7 bases from V and 7 from J, leaving 11 bases between them. The germline V gene encodes CDR1 SEHNR and CDR2 FQNEAQ (reference sequence). The CDR3 sequence: CASTRGGNEQFF. The CDR3 nucleotides are TGTGCCAGCACCCGTGGAGGGAATGAGCAGTTCTTC.

The genes are TRBV4-3 and TRBJ1-6; a weak D match, TRBD1 (5 bases). In germline, CDR1 is LGHNA, CDR2 YSLEER. The CDR3 totals 16 residues. The germline V and J ends were trimmed by 0 bases and 14 bases, with 20 bases remaining between them. This CDR3 reads CASSQDRAGTLRALHF. CDR3 coding DNA: TGCGCCAGCAGCCAAGATAGGGCAGGGACTTTAAGGGCCCTCCACTTT.

The chain carries TRBV30 and TRBJ2-7, with a weak D call TRBD1 (6 bases). The germline CDR1 and CDR2 sequences are GTSNPN and SVGIG (reference sequence). The V end lost 2 bases, the J end lost 3 bases, and 14 bases lay between the germline ends. The CDR3 totals 14 residues. This CDR3 reads CAWSWGRGFYEQYF. CDR3 coding DNA: TGTGCCTGGAGTTGGGGGCGTGGGTTCTACGAGCAGTACTTC.

The chain has TRBV18 and TRBJ1-1; 7 nucleotides match TRBD1. This CDR3 is 17 amino acids long. Germline-derived CDR1 and CDR2 are KGHSH and LQKENI. V shed 1 base and J 1 base; nucleotides not matched to a gene: 9. CDR3: CASSPRGGRGRNTEAFF. The CDR3, as DNA: TGTGCCAGCTCACCACGTGGGGGCAGGGGGAGGAACACTGAAGCTTTCTTT.

The rearrangement links TRBV7-9 to TRBJ1-3; unclear D gene. The ends were cut back, 6 bases at V and 3 bases at J, with 6 bases in the middle. CDR3 length: 12 residues. The germline V gene has CDR1 SEHNR and CDR2 FQNEAQ (reference sequence). DNA for the CDR3: TGTGCCAGCAGGGGAGTTGGAAACACCATATATTTT. This gives the protein CASRGVGNTIYF.

The chain joins TRBV27 to TRBJ1-1; 7 positions agree with TRBD1. V trimming: 6 bases; J trimming: 7 bases; junction bases outside the gene matches: 8. Germline CDR1 MNHEY, CDR2 SMNVEV (reference sequence). CDR3 length: 13 residues. Written as DNA, the CDR3 is TGTGCCAGCAGCTCTCGACAGGGAGGTGAAGCTTTCTTT. This translates into CASSSRQGGEAFF.

A single count supports this clone. J is TRBJ2-1 and V is TRBV10-3; 14 bases line up with TRBD2. J lost 12 bases, V lost 6 bases, and 4 bases had no gene match. CDR3 length: 13 amino acids. CDR1 and CDR2 (germline): ENHRY, SYGVKD. CDR3 residues: CAIRTSGREGQFF. The CDR3 bases are TGTGCCATCAGGACTAGCGGGAGGGAGGGGCAGTTCTTC.

The chain combines TRBV4-1 with TRBJ1-3; the D gene is possibly TRBD1 (5 bases). This CDR3 region has 13 residues. V lost 7 bases and J 4 bases, leaving 11 bases between the germline ends. Germline-derived CDR1 and CDR2 are MGHRA and YSYEKL. The CDR3 spells CASTETVGNTIYF. The DNA of the CDR3 is TGCGCCAGCACCGAGACAGTGGGAAACACCATATATTTT.

The DNA of the CDR3 is TGTGCCAGTAGTATAGTGGTTGGTAGCGGATACAACACCGGGGAGCTGTTTTTT. The encoded protein is CASSIVVGSGYNTGELFF. J is TRBJ2-2 and V is TRBV19; TRBD2 is a possible D gene (6 bases). The germline V gene encodes CDR1 LNHDA and CDR2 SQIVND (reference sequence). The germline V and J ends were trimmed by 1 base and 2 bases, with 17 bases remaining between them. The CDR3 length is 18 residues. Variable domain in full (rest from reference TRBV19 and TRBJ2-2): DGGITQSPKYLFRKEGQNVTLSCEQNLNHDAMYWYRQDPGQGLRLIYYSQIVNDFQKGDIAEGYSVSREKKESFPLTVTSAQKNPTAFYLCASSIVVGSGYNTGELFFGEGSRLTVL.

The chain recombines TRBV6-2 or TRBV6-3 with TRBJ2-1; 9 bases map to TRBD2. The CDR3 is made up of 15 amino acids. J lost 4 bases, V lost 3 bases, and 4 bases had no gene match. Germline CDR1 MNHEY, CDR2 SVGEGT. In DNA, the CDR3 is TGTGCCAGCAGTTATGGCGGGAGGGGGTACAATGAGCAGTTCTTC. It translates to CASSYGGRGYNEQFF.

This rearrangement joins TRBV6-4 to TRBJ2-1; weak D call: TRBD1 (6 bases). The germline V gene has CDR1 MRHNA and CDR2 SNTAGT. Trimming left V 3 bases short and J 0 bases short, with 6 bases between. CDR3 size: 14 residues. The CDR3 reads CASSEGGSYNEQFF. The CDR3 region has the DNA TGTGCCAGCAGTGAAGGGGGCTCCTACAATGAGCAGTTCTTC.

The chain is built from TRBV27 and TRBJ1-2; 10 positions agree with TRBD1. V lost 6 bases to trimming and J lost 7 bases; unmatched junction nucleotides: 5. The germline gives CDR1 MNHEY, CDR2 SMNVEV (reference sequence). There are 13 residues in the CDR3. The DNA of the CDR3 is TGTGCCAGCAGAATGACAGGGGGCGGTGGCTACACCTTC. It is translated as CASRMTGGGGYTF.

The V gene is TRBV3-1 (or the pseudogene TRBV3-2), the J gene TRBJ1-2; D possibly corresponds to TRBD1 (6 bases). Germline values: CDR1 LGHDT, CDR2 YNNKEL (reference sequence). The V end was cut by 1 base, the J end by 7 bases, with 13 bases between. This CDR3 comprises 14 residues. The CDR3: CASSQAQGIGGYTF. For the CDR3, the DNA is TGTGCCAGCAGCCAAGCACAGGGAATTGGTGGCTACACCTTC.

This chain links TRBV30 with TRBJ1-2; 7 positions agree with TRBD1. With 0 bases clipped from V and 2 bases from J, the junction kept 15 bases outside the gene matches. The CDR3 has 18 amino acids. Germline values: CDR1 GTSNPN, CDR2 SVGIG (reference sequence). Here the CDR3 DNA reads TGTGCCTGGAGTGTACAACGGGACAGCAGTTACCACAACTATGGCTACACCTTC. This codes for CAWSVQRDSSYHNYGYTF.

This clone was counted a single time. The V and J genes are TRBV2 and TRBJ2-7; D is unclear. Per germline, CDR1 SNHLY and CDR2 FYNNEI. The germline V and J ends were trimmed by 0 bases and 12 bases, with 21 bases remaining between them. The CDR3 consists of 15 residues. The CDR3 DNA reads as TGTGCCAGCAGTGAAGCCGGAGTATCCGAGGCTGGCGCGTACTTC. The encoded protein is CASSEAGVSEAGAYF. The full variable domain, in which reference TRBV2 and TRBJ2-7 provide the parts outside the CDR3, is EPEVTQTPSHQVTQMGQEVILRCVPISNHLYFYWYRQILGQKVEFLVSFYNNEISEKSEIFDDQFSVERPDGSNFTLKIRSTKLEDSAMYFCASSEAGVSEAGAYFGPGTRLTVT.

The V and J genes are TRBV5-1 and TRBJ2-1; 9 bases are a match to TRBD1. The germline CDR1 and CDR2 sequences are SGHRS and YFSETQ. The junction had 10 bases not matched to a gene; V was cut back by 5 bases and J by 4 bases. The CDR3 loop spans 16 amino acids. CDR3 nucleotides: TGCGCCAGCAGTTTTACAGGGGGCGCGGGATACAATGAGCAGTTCTTC. Its protein is CASSFTGGAGYNEQFF.

The V gene is TRBV18, the J gene TRBJ1-1; the D gene is possibly TRBD1 (5 bases). Germline V gives CDR1 KGHSH, CDR2 LQKENI. The CDR3 extends over 13 amino acids. V shed 3 bases and J shed 8 bases, with 13 bases lying between them. CDR3 residues: CASSPAGGKEAFF. For the CDR3, the DNA is TGTGCCAGCTCACCGGCCGGGGGAAAAGAAGCTTTCTTT.

V usage is TRBV7-8 and J usage is TRBJ1-4; D unresolved. The CDR3 has 14 amino acids. CDR1 is SGHVS, CDR2 FQNEAQ, per germline. The ends were cut back, 7 bases at V and 0 bases at J, with 9 bases in the middle. Written as DNA, the CDR3 is TGTGCCAGCACCCTTCTTGCAACTAATGAAAAACTGTTTTTT. As protein: CASTLLATNEKLFF.

With regard to this clone: The sample holds other DNA sequences that translate to the same CDR3. V and J are TRBV7-2 and TRBJ1-3; 10 bases match TRBD1. CDR1 is SGHTA and CDR2 is FQGNSA in the germline V gene. J lost 4 bases, V lost 1 base, and 7 bases had no gene match. The CDR3 is 17 residues long. The CDR3 region is CASSLVSTGGVGNTIYF. The DNA of the CDR3 is TGTGCCAGCAGCTTAGTCTCGACAGGGGGCGTAGGAAACACCATATATTTT. The variable domain in full, completed from reference TRBV7-2 and TRBJ1-3, reads GAGVSQSPSNKVTEKGKDVELRCDPISGHTALYWYRQSLGQGLEFLIYFQGNSAPDKSGLPSDRFSAERTGGSVSTLTIQRTQQEDSAVYLCASSLVSTGGVGNTIYFGEGSWLTVV.

The chain carries TRBV7-9 and TRBJ2-1; 10 nucleotides line up with TRBD1. Germline V gene sequence: CDR1 SEHNR, CDR2 FQNEAQ (reference sequence). This CDR3 has 16 amino acids. V lost 5 bases to trimming and J lost 7 bases; unmatched junction nucleotides: 11. CDR3 region: CASSPNWGQGKNEQFF. The CDR3 nucleotides are TGTGCCAGCAGCCCTAATTGGGGACAGGGGAAGAATGAGCAGTTCTTC. Filled out from reference TRBV7-9 and TRBJ2-1, the complete variable domain reads DTGVSQNPRHKITKRGQNVTFRCDPISEHNRLYWYRQTLGQGPEFLTYFQNEAQLEKSRLLSDRFSAERPKGSFSTLEIQRTEQGDSAMYLCASSPNWGQGKNEQFFGPGTRLTVL.